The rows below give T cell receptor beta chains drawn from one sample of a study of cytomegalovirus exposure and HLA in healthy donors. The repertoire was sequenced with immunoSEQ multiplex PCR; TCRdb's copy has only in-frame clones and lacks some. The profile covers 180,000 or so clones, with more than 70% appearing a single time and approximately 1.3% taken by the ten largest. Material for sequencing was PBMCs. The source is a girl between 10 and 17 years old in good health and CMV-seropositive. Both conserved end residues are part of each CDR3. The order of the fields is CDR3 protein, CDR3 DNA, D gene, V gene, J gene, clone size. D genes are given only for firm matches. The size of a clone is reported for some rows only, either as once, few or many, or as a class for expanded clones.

cdr3_aa: CASSPGVTNEKLFF; cdr3_nt: TGCGCCAGCAGCCCAGGGGTAACTAATGAAAAACTGTTTTTT; d_call: -; v_call: TRBV5-1; j_call: TRBJ1-4; clone_size: -
cdr3_aa: CAWSGLGGVNQPQHF; cdr3_nt: TGTGCCTGGAGTGGCCTCGGGGGAGTTAATCAGCCCCAGCATTTT; d_call: -; v_call: TRBV30; j_call: TRBJ1-5; clone_size: -
cdr3_aa: CASIERGQGRTGELFF; cdr3_nt: TGTGCCAGCATCGAAAGAGGGCAGGGGAGAACCGGGGAGCTGTTTTTT; d_call: -; v_call: TRBV25-1; j_call: TRBJ2-2; clone_size: once
cdr3_aa: CASSKYSFTNEKLFF; cdr3_nt: TGTGCCAGCAGTAAATACAGCTTTACTAATGAAAAACTGTTTTTT; d_call: -; v_call: TRBV6-5; j_call: TRBJ1-4; clone_size: -
cdr3_aa: CASSFQAMNTEAFF; cdr3_nt: TGTGCCAGCAGCTTTCAGGCTATGAACACTGAAGCTTTCTTT; d_call: -; v_call: TRBV7-2; j_call: TRBJ1-1; clone_size: -
cdr3_aa: CATEGQGPYEQYF; cdr3_nt: TGTGCCACAGAAGGGCAGGGGCCCTACGAGCAGTACTTC; d_call: -; v_call: TRBV10-3; j_call: TRBJ2-7; clone_size: -
cdr3_aa: CASSYIRANVLTF; cdr3_nt: TGTGCCAGCAGTTACATTCGGGCCAACGTCCTGACTTTC; d_call: -; v_call: TRBV27; j_call: TRBJ2-6; clone_size: -
cdr3_aa: CASSQYEGETEAFF; cdr3_nt: TGTGCCAGCAGCCAATACGAAGGGGAAACTGAAGCTTTCTTT; d_call: -; v_call: TRBV4-2; j_call: TRBJ1-1; clone_size: -
cdr3_aa: CASSFHSWVDNSQNTEAFF; cdr3_nt: TGTGCCAGCAGCTTCCACAGTTGGGTGGACAACTCGCAGAACACTGAAGCTTTCTTT; d_call: -; v_call: TRBV11-2; j_call: TRBJ1-1; clone_size: -
cdr3_aa: CASSESQGDTEAFF; cdr3_nt: TGTGCCAGCAGCGAATCACAGGGGGACACTGAAGCTTTCTTT; d_call: TRBD1; v_call: TRBV9; j_call: TRBJ1-1; clone_size: -
cdr3_aa: CARRSGVYEQYF; cdr3_nt: TGTGCCAGAAGGTCGGGAGTCTACGAGCAGTACTTC; d_call: -; v_call: TRBV5-3; j_call: TRBJ2-7; clone_size: -
cdr3_aa: CASSPQETGNGYEQYF; cdr3_nt: TGTGCCAGCTCACCCCAGGAGACAGGGAATGGCTACGAGCAGTACTTC; d_call: TRBD1; v_call: TRBV18; j_call: TRBJ2-7; clone_size: few
cdr3_aa: CASSLPGLANTDTQYF; cdr3_nt: TGCGCCAGCAGCTTGCCCGGACTAGCGAACACAGATACGCAGTATTTT; d_call: TRBD2; v_call: TRBV5-1; j_call: TRBJ2-3; clone_size: -
cdr3_aa: CASSLQFSETQYF; cdr3_nt: TGTGCCAGCAGCTTGCAGTTCTCGGAGACCCAGTACTTC; d_call: -; v_call: TRBV11-2; j_call: TRBJ2-5; clone_size: -
cdr3_aa: CASSLTGGGYGYTF; cdr3_nt: TGTGCCAGCAGCTTGACAGGGGGCGGCTATGGCTACACCTTC; d_call: TRBD1; v_call: TRBV7-3; j_call: TRBJ1-2; clone_size: -
cdr3_aa: CAWRERSYEQYF; cdr3_nt: TGTGCCTGGAGGGAGCGTTCCTACGAGCAGTACTTC; d_call: -; v_call: TRBV30; j_call: TRBJ2-7; clone_size: -
cdr3_aa: CASSANRVGYTF; cdr3_nt: TGCGCCAGCAGCGCGAACAGGGTAGGCTACACCTTC; d_call: -; v_call: TRBV5-1; j_call: TRBJ1-2; clone_size: -
cdr3_aa: CASSLSGQPYGYTF; cdr3_nt: TGTGCCAGCAGTTTATCAGGACAGCCTTATGGCTACACCTTC; d_call: -; v_call: TRBV27; j_call: TRBJ1-2; clone_size: -
cdr3_aa: CASSVSGGQPQHF; cdr3_nt: TGTGCCAGCAGCGTTTCGGGGGGGCAGCCCCAGCATTTT; d_call: -; v_call: TRBV11-1; j_call: TRBJ1-5; clone_size: -
cdr3_aa: CASSLLWGGRNTEAFF; cdr3_nt: TGTGCCAGCAGCCTATTGTGGGGAGGTCGGAACACTGAAGCTTTCTTT; d_call: -; v_call: TRBV14; j_call: TRBJ1-1; clone_size: -
cdr3_aa: CASTWGGRNYGYTF; cdr3_nt: TGTGCCAGCACCTGGGGGGGGAGGAACTATGGCTACACCTTC; d_call: -; v_call: TRBV11-2; j_call: TRBJ1-2; clone_size: -
cdr3_aa: CSAYERTEAFF; cdr3_nt: TGCAGCGCCTATGAACGGACTGAAGCTTTCTTT; d_call: -; v_call: TRBV29-1; j_call: TRBJ1-1; clone_size: few
cdr3_aa: CSVEGTSGRVGEQYF; cdr3_nt: TGCAGCGTTGAAGGGACTAGCGGGAGGGTGGGCGAGCAGTACTTC; d_call: TRBD2; v_call: TRBV29-1; j_call: TRBJ2-7; clone_size: once
cdr3_aa: CASSFGFARRNTEAFF; cdr3_nt: TGTGCCAGCAGCTTCGGGTTTGCCAGACGGAACACTGAAGCTTTCTTT; d_call: -; v_call: TRBV5-5; j_call: TRBJ1-1; clone_size: once
cdr3_aa: CASSDGGSGELFF; cdr3_nt: TGCGCCAGCAGTGATGGGGGCAGCGGGGAGCTGTTTTTT; d_call: -; v_call: TRBV10-2; j_call: TRBJ2-2; clone_size: -
cdr3_aa: CASSQDNHASSYNEQFF; cdr3_nt: TGTGCCAGCAGCCAAGATAATCATGCTAGCTCCTACAATGAGCAGTTCTTC; d_call: -; v_call: TRBV14; j_call: TRBJ2-1; clone_size: once
cdr3_aa: CASSQGTQYF; cdr3_nt: TGTGCCAGCAGTCAGGGGACCCAGTACTTC; d_call: -; v_call: TRBV6-1; j_call: TRBJ2-5; clone_size: -
cdr3_aa: CASSSRAAYEQYF; cdr3_nt: TGTGCCAGCAGCTCCAGGGCCGCCTACGAGCAGTACTTC; d_call: -; v_call: TRBV11-2; j_call: TRBJ2-7; clone_size: few
cdr3_aa: CASSTTGLNTEAFF; cdr3_nt: TGTGCCAGCAGTACGACAGGGCTGAACACTGAAGCTTTCTTT; d_call: TRBD1; v_call: TRBV28; j_call: TRBJ1-1; clone_size: once
cdr3_aa: CASSLGGIATQYF; cdr3_nt: TGTGCCAGCAGCTTAGGAGGTATCGCGACGCAGTATTTT; d_call: -; v_call: TRBV11-2; j_call: TRBJ2-3; clone_size: -
cdr3_aa: CASSLGGMAGALYEQYF; cdr3_nt: TGTGCCAGCAGCTTGGGTGGTATGGCGGGAGCTCTGTACGAGCAGTACTTC; d_call: TRBD2; v_call: TRBV5-4; j_call: TRBJ2-7; clone_size: -
cdr3_aa: CASSPPRETQYF; cdr3_nt: TGCGCCAGCAGCCCCCCCCGGGAGACCCAGTACTTC; d_call: -; v_call: TRBV5-1; j_call: TRBJ2-5; clone_size: -
cdr3_aa: CASSQGGLVNEQYF; cdr3_nt: TGCGCCAGCAGCCAAGGGGGCCTTGTTAACGAGCAGTACTTC; d_call: -; v_call: TRBV4-1; j_call: TRBJ2-7; clone_size: -
cdr3_aa: CASSPKREGPYEQYF; cdr3_nt: TGTGCCAGCAGTCCCAAGCGGGAGGGACCCTACGAGCAGTACTTC; d_call: TRBD2; v_call: TRBV27; j_call: TRBJ2-7; clone_size: -
cdr3_aa: CASSVHRGEKLFF; cdr3_nt: TGTGCCAGCAGTGTACACAGGGGTGAAAAACTGTTTTTT; d_call: TRBD1; v_call: TRBV6-1; j_call: TRBJ1-4; clone_size: -
cdr3_aa: CAISGTVADNEQFF; cdr3_nt: TGTGCCATCTCCGGGACAGTTGCCGACAATGAGCAGTTCTTC; d_call: TRBD1; v_call: TRBV10-3; j_call: TRBJ2-1; clone_size: -
cdr3_aa: CASSEIGTSEETQYF; cdr3_nt: TGCGCCAGCAGTGAGATCGGGACTTCGGAAGAGACCCAGTACTTC; d_call: -; v_call: TRBV10-1; j_call: TRBJ2-5; clone_size: -
cdr3_aa: CASKSGSPGELFF; cdr3_nt: TGCGCCAGCAAAAGCGGGAGCCCCGGGGAGCTGTTTTTT; d_call: TRBD2; v_call: TRBV5-1; j_call: TRBJ2-2; clone_size: -
cdr3_aa: CASNTLAANEQFF; cdr3_nt: TGTGCCAGCAACACACTAGCGGCCAATGAGCAGTTCTTC; d_call: TRBD2; v_call: TRBV9; j_call: TRBJ2-1; clone_size: -
cdr3_aa: CASSLNRDRPHEQYF; cdr3_nt: TGTGCCAGCAGTTTAAACCGGGACAGGCCCCACGAGCAGTACTTC; d_call: TRBD1; v_call: TRBV6-1; j_call: TRBJ2-7; clone_size: few
cdr3_aa: CAWGARGAFF; cdr3_nt: TGTGCCTGGGGGGCTCGAGGAGCTTTCTTT; d_call: -; v_call: TRBV30; j_call: TRBJ1-1; clone_size: -
cdr3_aa: CASSLQGRGANVLTF; cdr3_nt: TGTGCCAGCAGCCTACAGGGGCGCGGGGCCAACGTCCTGACTTTC; d_call: TRBD1; v_call: TRBV28; j_call: TRBJ2-6; clone_size: -
cdr3_aa: CAWSSAWTGNYGYTF; cdr3_nt: TGTGCCTGGAGTTCTGCCTGGACAGGGAACTATGGCTACACCTTC; d_call: TRBD1; v_call: TRBV30; j_call: TRBJ1-2; clone_size: -
cdr3_aa: CASSLALAGNYEQYF; cdr3_nt: TGTGCCAGCAGCTTGGCCCTAGCGGGAAACTACGAGCAGTACTTC; d_call: TRBD2; v_call: TRBV5-6; j_call: TRBJ2-7; clone_size: -
cdr3_aa: CASSSRDSNNEQFF; cdr3_nt: TGTGCCAGCAGCTCTCGGGACAGCAACAATGAGCAGTTCTTC; d_call: TRBD1; v_call: TRBV13; j_call: TRBJ2-1; clone_size: -
cdr3_aa: CASGTGYYEQYF; cdr3_nt: TGTGCCAGCGGGACAGGGTACTACGAGCAGTACTTC; d_call: TRBD1; v_call: TRBV19; j_call: TRBJ2-7; clone_size: -
cdr3_aa: CASSIVGGNTEAFF; cdr3_nt: TGTGCCAGTAGTATAGTAGGGGGGAACACTGAAGCTTTCTTT; d_call: -; v_call: TRBV19; j_call: TRBJ1-1; clone_size: -
cdr3_aa: CASSPGDSNQPQHF; cdr3_nt: TGCGCCAGCAGCCCGGGGGATAGCAATCAGCCCCAGCATTTT; d_call: -; v_call: TRBV5-1; j_call: TRBJ1-5; clone_size: -
cdr3_aa: CASSLSGETQYF; cdr3_nt: TGTGCCAGCAGCTTAAGCGGGGAGACCCAGTACTTC; d_call: -; v_call: TRBV11-1; j_call: TRBJ2-5; clone_size: -
cdr3_aa: CAWSVFSTGELFF; cdr3_nt: TGTGCCTGGAGTGTATTTAGCACCGGGGAGCTGTTTTTT; d_call: -; v_call: TRBV30; j_call: TRBJ2-2; clone_size: -
cdr3_aa: CAWSVQPGQGAWEKLFF; cdr3_nt: TGTGCCTGGAGTGTACAACCGGGACAGGGGGCATGGGAAAAACTGTTTTTT; d_call: TRBD1; v_call: TRBV30; j_call: TRBJ1-4; clone_size: -
cdr3_aa: CAISESRVTVSTEAFF; cdr3_nt: TGTGCCATCAGTGAGTCGAGGGTAACGGTTAGCACTGAAGCTTTCTTT; d_call: -; v_call: TRBV10-3; j_call: TRBJ1-1; clone_size: -
cdr3_aa: CASSLAGETDTQYF; cdr3_nt: TGTGCCAGCAGCTTAGCAGGGGAGACAGATACGCAGTATTTT; d_call: -; v_call: TRBV11-2; j_call: TRBJ2-3; clone_size: -